This T cell receptor beta chain was recovered during a study of blood T cell repertoires in COVID-19. Study at large: Acute and convalescent COVID-19 specimens originated in the United States, Italy and Spain. PBMCs, B-cell-depleted T cells, or T cells provided the cDNA or gDNA that made up the material.

In the original processing: Reference gene primer amplification gave estimated nucleated cell counts. The method was immunoSEQ multiplex PCR; TCRdb's version includes in-frame clones alone and lacks a portion of them. From that table come the V and J calls and clone size; the DNA was used to work out D and trimming. Counted here are about 160,000 clones, approximately 84% occurring once; the ten biggest clones make up roughly 2.2%. The specimen was peripheral blood. The origin of this receptor is a man between 70 and 80 years old with acute or convalescent COVID-19.

The CDR3 protein is CASGGDFWDEQFF. CDR3 coding DNA: TGTGCCAGCGGGGGGGACTTCTGGGATGAGCAGTTCTTC. The chain employs TRBV9 and TRBJ2-1, with 7 bases fitting TRBD2. Germline assignment: CDR1 SGDLS and CDR2 YYNGEE. The junction had 9 bases not matched to a gene; V was cut back by 7 bases and J by 8 bases. CDR3 length: 13 residues.